This TCR beta chain was observed in a study of blood T cells in healthy people across ages. As concerns this clonotype: Its antigen is currently unknown.

Overall study findings and caveats: Long-lived donors carried more naive CD4+ cells and greater diversity than aged donors. The diversity estimates, figures obtained from one million T cells, were considered underestimates.

A J-beta primer mix and a sample-barcoded 5' primer were used in a second PCR of roughly 6 to 11 cycles. Tags on each cDNA molecule came from a template-switch adaptor with 12 random nucleotides. TCRdb ran MiXCR on the 5' RACE reads and lists one entry per CDR3 protein. This sample yields under 2,000,000 distinct CDR3 sequences, of which just under 50% are seen a single time; approximately 2% belongs to the top ten. Germline assignment: CDR1 MGHDK and CDR2 SYGVNS. This CDR3 spans 16 amino acids. Trimming took 2 bases from V and 3 from J, leaving 14 bases between them. This clonotype was sampled from a middle-aged woman in good health. This chain links TRBV25-1 with TRBJ1-5; tentative D call: TRBD1 (5 bases). The specimen was blood. CDR3 sequence reads: CASSETSQGFNQPQHF. CDR3 sequence (DNA): TGTGCCAGCAGTGAAACGTCGCAGGGCTTCAATCAGCCCCAGCATTTT.